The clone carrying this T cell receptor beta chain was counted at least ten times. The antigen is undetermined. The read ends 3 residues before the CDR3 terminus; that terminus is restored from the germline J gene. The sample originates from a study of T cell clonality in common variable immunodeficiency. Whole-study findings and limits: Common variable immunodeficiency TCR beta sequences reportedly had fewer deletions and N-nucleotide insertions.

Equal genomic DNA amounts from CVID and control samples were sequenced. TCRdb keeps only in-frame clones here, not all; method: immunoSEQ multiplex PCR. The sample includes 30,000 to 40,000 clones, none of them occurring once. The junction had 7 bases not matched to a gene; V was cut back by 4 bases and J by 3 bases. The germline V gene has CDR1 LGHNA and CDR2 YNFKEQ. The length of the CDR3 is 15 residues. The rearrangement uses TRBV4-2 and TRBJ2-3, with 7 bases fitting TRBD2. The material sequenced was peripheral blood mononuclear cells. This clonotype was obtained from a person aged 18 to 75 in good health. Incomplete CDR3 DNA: TGTGCCAGCAGCCCAGGCCCTAGCGGAACAGATACG. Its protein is CASSPGPSGTDT. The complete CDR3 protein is CASSPGPSGTDTQYF.